This T cell receptor (beta chain) was captured in a study of blood T cell repertoires in COVID-19. Whole-study context: The study drew acute and convalescent COVID-19 samples from the United States, Italy and Spain. Sources were T cells, B-cell-depleted T cells, or PBMCs; the material itself was cDNA or gDNA.

Enrollees, about 18 to 95 years old, lived in about two dozen US areas. Under the authors' procedure: The authors estimated nucleated cell counts from reference gene primer amplification. The repertoire was sequenced with immunoSEQ multiplex PCR; TCRdb's copy has only in-frame clones and lacks some. V and J calls plus clone size are reproduced from that table; the DNA served to infer D and trimming. The sample yields 250,000 to 350,000 clones, approximately 89% seen once. This clone has just one count. The specimen sequenced was PBMCs or T cells enriched from blood (not recorded which). This sequence was found in a woman in her 50s who had been exposed to COVID-19.

CDR3 sequence reads: CASSHRDRGGPLHF. The DNA of the CDR3 is TGTGCCAGCAGCCACAGGGACAGGGGTGGACCCCTCCACTTT. The J gene is TRBJ1-6, the V gene TRBV3-1 (or the pseudogene TRBV3-2); 10 bases match TRBD1. This CDR3 contains 14 residues. The germline V gene has CDR1 LGHDT and CDR2 YNNKEL (reference sequence). V was clipped by 3 bases and J by 12 bases; unmatched bases: 5.